Below, 27 T cell receptor beta chains from the same sample are listed, as sequenced in a study of cytomegalovirus exposure and HLA in healthy donors. The PCR ran on 60 Vbeta and 13 Jbeta primers. Sequencing was performed with immunoSEQ multiplex PCR; in TCRdb, only in-frame clones are kept and a portion is missing. The table records around 220,000 clones, about three quarters of them present only once. The sample taken for sequencing was PBMCs. These receptor sequences come from a man aged 18 to 29 in good health and CMV-seronegative.

This clone is a singleton in its sample. The chain employs TRBV9 and TRBJ2-1; D might be TRBD2 (6 bases). This CDR3 spans 14 amino acids. The V and J ends lost 2 bases and 6 bases respectively, with 12 bases between them. Germline V lookup: CDR1 SGDLS, CDR2 YYNGEE. CDR3 amino acids: CASSVQGGVNEQFF. The CDR3 DNA reads TGTGCCAGCAGCGTTCAGGGAGGTGTCAATGAGCAGTTCTTC.

V gene TRBV19 combines with J gene TRBJ2-1; 15 bases fit TRBD2. CDR1 LNHDA and CDR2 SQIVND come from the germline V gene (reference sequence). V gave up 6 bases and J gave up 9 bases; unmatched junction bases: 6. The CDR3 covers 15 residues. Here the CDR3 reads CASRTPGLAGGEQFF. The CDR3 bases are TGTGCCAGTAGAACCCCGGGACTAGCGGGAGGTGAGCAGTTCTTC.

This chain links TRBV6-5 with TRBJ2-7, with 7 positions matching TRBD1. Trimming at V came to 0 bases and at J to 2 bases, leaving 1 base not matched to a gene. Germline CDR1 reads MNHEY; CDR2 reads SVGAGI. CDR3 length: 14 amino acids. The CDR3 reads CASSYSGTAYEQYF. The CDR3 DNA follows: TGTGCCAGCAGTTACTCCGGGACAGCCTACGAGCAGTACTTC.

The chain is built from TRBV30 and TRBJ1-5; tentative D call: TRBD1 (6 bases). Trimming left V 1 base short and J 6 bases short, with 16 bases between. The germline CDR1 and CDR2 sequences are GTSNPN and SVGIG (reference sequence). The CDR3 is 15 amino acids. The CDR3 reads CAWSAAGEIGQPQHF. The CDR3 nucleotides read TGTGCCTGGAGTGCGGCAGGGGAAATCGGTCAGCCCCAGCATTTT.

The CDR3 nucleotides are TGCGCCAGCAGTTCTCACACCGGGGAGCTGTTTTTT. Translated: CASSSHTGELFF. The V gene is TRBV4-3, the J gene TRBJ2-2; no clear D gene. The CDR3 loop spans 12 amino acids. With 6 bases removed from V and 3 bases from J, the gap between germline ends came to 5 bases. CDR1 is LGHNA and CDR2 is YSLEER in the germline V gene.

J is TRBJ1-2 and V is TRBV6-1; weak D call: TRBD1 (5 bases). Germline V gene data show CDR1 as MNHNS and CDR2 as SASEGT. Trimming removed 3 bases from V and 6 bases from J, with 14 bases in between. CDR3 size: 14 residues. The CDR3 nucleotides read TGTGCCAGCAGTGACCTGGCGGGGCGGGATGGCTACACCTTC. Protein: CASSDLAGRDGYTF.

This clone was observed a handful of times. The chain links TRBV4-3 to TRBJ1-6; 7 bases match TRBD1. V shed 0 bases, J shed 5 bases, and the junction held 7 bases outside the gene matches. CDR3 length: 17 amino acids. Germline values: CDR1 LGHNA, CDR2 YSLEER. CDR3 sequence: CASSQDSSGQNNSPLHF. The CDR3 DNA reads TGCGCCAGCAGCCAAGATTCTTCGGGACAGAATAATTCACCCCTCCACTTT.

This sequence joins TRBV30 and TRBJ1-5; D is uncertain. The germline gives CDR1 GTSNPN, CDR2 SVGIG (reference sequence). The CDR3 is 15 residues long. The V and J ends lost 1 base and 0 bases respectively, with 10 bases between them. CDR3 nucleotides: TGTGCCTGGAGTGCCCCAGTAAATAGCAATCAGCCCCAGCATTTT. Residues: CAWSAPVNSNQPQHF. Filled out from reference TRBV30 and TRBJ1-5, the complete variable domain reads SQTIHQWPATLVQPVGSPLSLECTVEGTSNPNLYWYRQAAGRGLQLLFYSVGIGQISSEVPQNLSASRPQDRQFILSSKKLLLSDSGFYLCAWSAPVNSNQPQHFGDGTRLSIL.

This rearrangement joins TRBV27 to TRBJ2-7; 7 positions agree with TRBD2. After removal of 8 bases from V and 5 bases from J, the junction contained 9 bases not matched to a gene. This CDR3 contains 13 residues. Germline CDR1 is MNHEY and CDR2 is SMNVEV (reference sequence). The CDR3, as DNA: TGTGCCAGCGGCCCGGGGGGTCCCCACGAGCAGTACTTC. It translates to CASGPGGPHEQYF.

V is TRBV30 and J is TRBJ2-5; D perhaps matches TRBD2 (5 bases). V lost 1 base, J lost 1 base, and 16 bases lay in between. This CDR3 is 16 amino acids long. From germline, CDR1 is GTSNPN and CDR2 SVGIG (reference sequence). CDR3 loop: CAWSASRGSGQETQYF. The CDR3 DNA is TGTGCCTGGAGTGCATCAAGAGGGAGCGGCCAAGAGACCCAGTACTTC.

The chain uses TRBV7-9 and TRBJ1-2; 7 nucleotides line up with TRBD1. The CDR3 covers 14 residues. J was trimmed by 1 base and V by 5 bases; bases with no gene match: 4. The germline CDR1 and CDR2 sequences are SEHNR and FQNEAQ (reference sequence). The DNA of the CDR3 is TGTGCCAGCAGCAGCCGACAGGGTAACTATGGCTACACCTTC. Protein sequence: CASSSRQGNYGYTF.

This clone was seen more than once but under ten times. The V and J genes are TRBV25-1 and TRBJ1-5; tentatively, D is TRBD1 (6 bases). Germline loops: CDR1 MGHDK, CDR2 SYGVNS. The ends were cut back, 5 bases at V and 3 bases at J, with 8 bases in the middle. This CDR3 comprises 13 residues. The CDR3 loop is CASSRDINQPQHF. The CDR3 DNA reads as TGTGCCAGCAGTCGGGACATCAATCAGCCCCAGCATTTT.

The V gene is TRBV5-1, the J gene TRBJ1-5; TRBD1 matches at 9 bases. After removal of 0 bases from V and 6 bases from J, the junction contained 4 bases not matched to a gene. In germline, CDR1 is SGHRS, CDR2 YFSETQ. This CDR3 is 15 amino acids long. This chain's CDR3 is CASSLGTGDTQPQHF. The CDR3 coding sequence is TGCGCCAGCAGCTTGGGGACAGGGGATACTCAGCCCCAGCATTTT.

The chain links TRBV7-9 to TRBJ1-1; no definite D call. CDR3 length: 13 amino acids. Trimming left V 4 bases short and J 2 bases short, with 8 bases between. Germline CDR1 SEHNR, CDR2 FQNEAQ (reference sequence). This CDR3 reads CASSSERNTEAFF. In DNA, the CDR3 is TGTGCCAGCAGCTCGGAGAGAAACACTGAAGCTTTCTTT.

The CDR3 loop is CASSLFPANTGELFF. The CDR3 DNA is TGTGCCAGCAGTTTGTTTCCAGCGAACACCGGGGAGCTGTTTTTT. The chain recombines TRBV27 with TRBJ2-2; the D is unclear. CDR1 is MNHEY and CDR2 is SMNVEV in the germline V gene (reference sequence). CDR3 length: 15 residues. The V end was cut by 3 bases, the J end by 0 bases, with 8 bases between.

The chain joins TRBV5-4 to TRBJ2-7; 13 bases line up with TRBD2. Germline CDR1 and CDR2: SGHNT and YYREEE (reference sequence). V was pared by 4 bases and J by 4 bases, with 5 bases of the junction left unmatched. This CDR3 spans 15 amino acids. CDR3 residues: CASSAGLAGAYEQYF. The CDR3 DNA follows: TGTGCCAGCAGCGCTGGACTAGCGGGAGCTTACGAGCAGTACTTC. The whole variable domain, remainder taken from reference TRBV5-4 and TRBJ2-7, is ETGVTQSPTHLIKTRGQQVTLRCSSQSGHNTVSWYQQALGQGPQFIFQYYREEENGRGNFPPRFSGLQFPNYSSELNVNALELDDSALYLCASSAGLAGAYEQYFGPGTRLTVT.

The rearrangement uses TRBV5-1 and TRBJ2-7; weak D call: TRBD2 (6 bases). V lost 0 bases, J lost 2 bases, and 15 bases lay in between. CDR1 is SGHRS, CDR2 YFSETQ, per germline. The CDR3 covers 16 residues. The CDR3 DNA is TGCGCCAGCAGCTTGGGGGTGGGCGGGATTACCTACGAGCAGTACTTC. Encoded protein: CASSLGVGGITYEQYF. Using reference TRBV5-1 and TRBJ2-7 for the parts outside the CDR3, the full variable domain is KAGVTQTPRYLIKTRGQQVTLSCSPISGHRSVSWYQQTPGQGLQFLFEYFSETQRNKGNFPGRFSGRQFSNSRSEMNVSTLELGDSALYLCASSLGVGGITYEQYFGPGTRLTVT.

This sequence joins TRBV5-1 and TRBJ2-5, with 7 bases fitting TRBD1. CDR1 and CDR2 (germline): SGHRS, YFSETQ. V shed 6 bases and J 5 bases; nucleotides not matched to a gene: 10. This CDR3 is built from 14 residues. The chain's CDR3 is CASMSRQGRETQYF. For the CDR3, the DNA is TGCGCCAGCATGTCGCGACAGGGCCGTGAGACCCAGTACTTC.

The J gene is TRBJ1-5, the V gene TRBV6-4; D call uncertain. CDR1 and CDR2 from the germline V gene are MRHNA and SNTAGT. V lost 6 bases to trimming and J lost 0 bases, with 15 bases between them. The CDR3 sequence is 16 residues long. CDR3 nucleotide sequence: TGTGCCAGCAGGAGCAGGCAACCCTTTAGCAATCAGCCCCAGCATTTT. Amino acid sequence: CASRSRQPFSNQPQHF.

The chain is built from TRBV18 and TRBJ1-1, with 7 bases matching TRBD1. Germline V gene sequence: CDR1 KGHSH, CDR2 LQKENI. V trimming: 3 bases; J trimming: 4 bases; junction bases outside the gene matches: 5. This CDR3 region has 14 residues. CDR3 bases: TGTGCCAGCTCACCCGGGACAGCAAGCACTGAAGCTTTCTTT. This codes for CASSPGTASTEAFF.

The rearrangement uses TRBV27 and TRBJ2-2; 10 bases agree with TRBD1. Looked up from germline, CDR1 is MNHEY and CDR2 is SMNVEV (reference sequence). The CDR3 is made up of 18 amino acids. V shed 4 bases, J shed 2 bases, and the junction held 10 bases outside the gene matches. In nucleotides, the CDR3 is TGTGCCAGCAGTTGGGGGACAGGGGCGGTGGTCAACACCGGGGAGCTGTTTTTT. Translation: CASSWGTGAVVNTGELFF.

V usage is TRBV6-1 and J usage is TRBJ2-2; D possibly corresponds to TRBD1 (5 bases). CDR1 and CDR2 (germline): MNHNS, SASEGT. The CDR3 covers 11 residues. Trimming left V 10 bases short and J 8 bases short, with 11 bases between. CDR3 sequence: CAIVRTGELFF. The CDR3, as DNA: TGTGCCATCGTTCGGACAGGGGAGCTGTTTTTT.

The genes are TRBV6-4 and TRBJ2-3; D might be TRBD1 (5 bases). In germline, CDR1 is MRHNA, CDR2 SNTAGT. The CDR3 sequence is 15 residues long. The V and J ends lost 3 bases and 6 bases respectively, with 16 bases between them. The CDR3 DNA sequence: TGTGCCAGCAGTGATGTCCCAGGGCGCCTTGATACGCAGTATTTT. It encodes CASSDVPGRLDTQYF.

This clone appeared a single time. The rearrangement links TRBV5-4 to TRBJ1-1; no clear D gene. With 4 bases removed from V and 4 bases from J, the gap between germline ends came to 29 bases. The CDR3 is 19 amino acids. Germline CDR1 and CDR2: SGHNT and YYREEE (reference sequence). The CDR3 spells CASSPVKYGPGERGTEAFF. DNA for the CDR3: TGTGCCAGCAGCCCGGTAAAATATGGTCCGGGCGAACGGGGCACTGAAGCTTTCTTT.

This chain links TRBV30 with TRBJ2-7, with 10 bases fitting TRBD2. With 3 bases clipped from V and 6 bases from J, the junction kept 14 bases outside the gene matches. The CDR3 loop spans 16 amino acids. The V gene's germline CDR1 is GTSNPN and CDR2 SVGIG (reference sequence). The CDR3 DNA reads TGTGCCTGGAGCCCCCTCGGAGCGGGGGGGCTTGGCGAGCAGTACTTC. Protein: CAWSPLGAGGLGEQYF.

There are a few counts of this clone. The chain combines TRBV9 with TRBJ2-5; the D gene is possibly TRBD2 (6 bases). Germline V gives CDR1 SGDLS, CDR2 YYNGEE. This CDR3 contains 15 residues. V was trimmed by 4 bases and J by 5 bases, leaving 18 bases between them. The CDR3 loop reads CASSPRGGVLETQYF. CDR3 in DNA: TGTGCCAGCAGCCCCCGAGGAGGGGTACTGGAGACCCAGTACTTC.

This clone was seen a handful of times. This chain links TRBV4-3 with TRBJ1-1; 7 bases match TRBD1. The CDR3 extends over 16 amino acids. Germline V CDR1 and CDR2: LGHNA, YSLEER. The ends lost 0 bases at V and 7 bases at J; junction bases unmatched: 11. The CDR3, as DNA: TGCGCCAGCAGCCAAGATTCGGGACAGATAGGTGGTGAAGCTTTCTTT. It specifies CASSQDSGQIGGEAFF.